Listed below are T cell receptor beta chains from one sample, sequenced in a study of T cell repertoires in cytomegalovirus infection. Via MiXCR, TCRdb re-called the reads, giving one row per CDR3 protein. The sample consists of some 940,000 distinct CDR3 sequences, approximately 31% of them appearing once. No cognate antigen is known for these TCRs. The input for sequencing was cultured CD8+ T cells from PBMCs, taken from culture after CMV antigen stimulation. The receptor set was obtained from a human donor in good health (CMV status not recorded). Some clones in this sample may be carry-over from other donors' samples. The CDR3 runs from the conserved cysteine through the conserved F or W.

cdr3_length: 15
v_call: TRBV24-1
cdr3_aa: CVTSAPTSGGNEQFF

cdr3_length: 13
v_call: TRBV20-1
cdr3_aa: CSARGSRTYEQYF

cdr3_length: 17
v_call: TRBV4-1
cdr3_aa: CASSHGPERGVTDTQYF

cdr3_length: 15
v_call: TRBV4-1
cdr3_aa: CASSPPEGRIDEQFF

cdr3_length: 17
v_call: TRBV6-8
cdr3_aa: CASSYSIAGANTDMQYF

cdr3_length: 15
v_call: TRBV29-1
cdr3_aa: CSVESDGYLTDTQYF

cdr3_length: 16
v_call: TRBV9
cdr3_aa: CASGAAGTGGRNEQFF

cdr3_length: 14
v_call: TRBV2
cdr3_aa: CASVVEGATDTQYF

cdr3_length: 17
v_call: TRBV15
cdr3_aa: CATSRETGGPPQETQYF

cdr3_length: 16
v_call: TRBV7-2
cdr3_aa: CASSLDSQGAGYEQYF

cdr3_length: 15
v_call: TRBV6-1
cdr3_aa: CASSPLPAAYNEQFF

cdr3_length: 18
v_call: TRBV7-8
cdr3_aa: CASTLRGGGGPDTGELFF

cdr3_length: 16
v_call: TRBV7-2
cdr3_aa: CASSLRPGQSYNEQFF

cdr3_length: 15
v_call: TRBV5-6
cdr3_aa: CASSLGGAANQPQHF

cdr3_length: 12
v_call: TRBV11-2
cdr3_aa: CASSLDDRGYTF

cdr3_length: 13
v_call: TRBV7-2
cdr3_aa: CASSQGHTLEAFF

cdr3_length: 14
v_call: TRBV11-3
cdr3_aa: CASSPTGDNSPLHF

cdr3_length: 16
v_call: TRBV20-1
cdr3_aa: CSARDGLAPATYTQYF

cdr3_length: 16
v_call: TRBV27
cdr3_aa: CASSPSGGVRGDTQYF

cdr3_length: 15
v_call: TRBV6-1
cdr3_aa: CASSEALGRRETQYF

cdr3_length: 15
v_call: TRBV12-3/TRBV12-4
cdr3_aa: CASSPDGGSNQPQHF

cdr3_length: 16
v_call: TRBV18
cdr3_aa: CASSPRTLSSYNEQFF

cdr3_length: 12
v_call: TRBV12-3/TRBV12-4
cdr3_aa: CASTPSTDTQYF

cdr3_length: 11
v_call: TRBV9
cdr3_aa: CASSARHGYTF

cdr3_length: 13
v_call: TRBV19
cdr3_aa: CASSPYRSGELFF

cdr3_length: 13
v_call: TRBV7-9
cdr3_aa: CASIMAGANVLTF

cdr3_length: 12
v_call: TRBV7-2
cdr3_aa: CASRKGSYEQYF

cdr3_length: 16
v_call: TRBV7-2
cdr3_aa: CASSQRVSSSYNEQFF

cdr3_length: 16
v_call: TRBV7-2
cdr3_aa: CASSSTWTGGYNEQFF

cdr3_length: 15
v_call: TRBV7-6
cdr3_aa: CASSLAAGDFDEQFF

cdr3_length: 13
v_call: TRBV10-3
cdr3_aa: CAISGGLAYEQYF

cdr3_length: 14
v_call: TRBV6-8
cdr3_aa: CASSYGSHTGELFF

cdr3_length: 15
v_call: TRBV5-1
cdr3_aa: CASSRWTGRDNEQLF

cdr3_length: 12
v_call: TRBV29-1
cdr3_aa: CSLRGYTGELFF

cdr3_length: 15
v_call: TRBV20-1
cdr3_aa: CSARGDFSSYNEQFF

cdr3_length: 13
v_call: TRBV6-2/TRBV6-3
cdr3_aa: CASSYSSGPEQFF

cdr3_length: 14
v_call: TRBV20-1
cdr3_aa: CSAAGGQGLHEQFF

cdr3_length: 12
v_call: TRBV12-3/TRBV12-4
cdr3_aa: CASSLIAYEQYF